These 27 T cell receptor beta chains originate from one sample sequenced in a study of blood T cell repertoires in COVID-19. Only in-frame clones appear in the TCRdb table, and some are missing; sequencing was by immunoSEQ multiplex PCR. The sample shows 400,000 or so clones, more than 85% of them seen only once. The sample comprised peripheral blood. These receptors all come from a human donor in a cohort sampled during active COVID-19.

The CDR3 DNA reads TGTGCCAGCAGTATCGGACAGGGTAGGAGGCCCCAGCATTTT. It yields the protein CASSIGQGRRPQHF. The chain couples TRBV28 to TRBJ1-5; 8 positions agree with TRBD1. Germline V gives CDR1 MDHEN, CDR2 SYDVKM. J lost 9 bases, V lost 5 bases, and 9 bases had no gene match. The CDR3 length is 14 residues.

V is TRBV7-9 and J is TRBJ1-6, with TRBD1 identical over 8 bases. Germline V gene sequence: CDR1 SEHNR, CDR2 FQNEAQ (reference sequence). J gave up 7 bases and V 5 bases, and 16 bases lay outside the gene matches. The CDR3 has 18 amino acids. The DNA for the CDR3 is TGTGCCAGCAGCATAGTCAACCACAGGGGGAGTAGGAATTCACCCCTCCACTTT. It translates to CASSIVNHRGSRNSPLHF.

V usage is TRBV5-1 and J usage is TRBJ2-1, with 7 bases lining up with TRBD1. CDR3 length: 13 amino acids. Germline V gene lookup returns CDR1 SGHRS and CDR2 YFSETQ. V trimming: 4 bases; J trimming: 4 bases; junction bases outside the gene matches: 2. The CDR3 region has the DNA TGCGCCAGCAGCCCGGGACAGTACAATGAGCAGTTCTTC. It is translated as CASSPGQYNEQFF.

V gene TRBV2 combines with J gene TRBJ1-2; 8 bases are a match to TRBD1. Germline trimming cut 6 bases from V and 6 bases from J; bases unmatched to any gene: 6. The germline V gene encodes CDR1 SNHLY and CDR2 FYNNEI. CDR3 length equals 13 residues. The CDR3 sequence: CASRIGQGDGYTF. The DNA of the CDR3 is TGTGCCAGCAGGATTGGACAGGGAGATGGCTACACCTTC.

The chain combines TRBV5-4 with TRBJ1-1, with D perhaps TRBD1 (6 bases). Germline V gene data show CDR1 as SGHNT and CDR2 as YYREEE (reference sequence). Trimming pared 0 bases from V and 4 bases from J, leaving 13 bases between. The CDR3 runs to 15 residues. The CDR3 DNA reads as TGTGCCAGCAGCTTGGGGGGGCGCTTCCTCACTGAAGCTTTCTTT. This codes for CASSLGGRFLTEAFF.

The chain links TRBV3-1 (or the pseudogene TRBV3-2) to TRBJ2-6; a possible D gene is TRBD1 (5 bases). The CDR3 is made up of 14 amino acids. The germline CDR1 and CDR2 sequences are LGHDT and YNNKEL (reference sequence). V was clipped by 5 bases and J by 1 base, with 6 bases between them. In DNA, the CDR3 is TGTGCCAGCAGCTACAGGTCTGGGGCCAACGTCCTGACTTTC. It codes for CASSYRSGANVLTF.

This clone was observed a single time. The chain employs TRBV11-3 and TRBJ2-7; maybe TRBD1 (6 bases). The V gene's germline CDR1 is SGHNT and CDR2 YENEEA. The CDR3 is 14 residues long. V was pared by 0 bases and J by 5 bases, with 11 bases between. The CDR3 bases are TGTGCCAGCAGCTTAGAGGCGGACAGTAACGAGCAGTACTTC. It yields the protein CASSLEADSNEQYF.

This chain uses TRBV30 with TRBJ1-5, with TRBD1 as a possible D gene (6 bases). With 2 bases removed from V and 6 bases from J, the gap between germline ends came to 14 bases. Germline V gene lookup returns CDR1 GTSNPN and CDR2 SVGIG (reference sequence). The CDR3 runs 14 residues. As DNA, the CDR3 is TGTGCCTGGAGTTACGGCCTACAGGGTCAGCCCCAGCATTTT. Its translation is CAWSYGLQGQPQHF.

This clone has only a few counts. The J gene is TRBJ1-2, the V gene TRBV28; D not certain. Germline V gene lookup returns CDR1 MDHEN and CDR2 SYDVKM. The V end was cut by 1 base, the J end by 7 bases, with 13 bases between. The length of the CDR3 is 14 residues. CDR3 amino acids: CASSLLPQAGGYTF. CDR3 nucleotide sequence: TGTGCCAGCAGTTTATTACCCCAGGCGGGTGGCTACACCTTC.

This clone came up a few times. J is TRBJ2-2 and V is TRBV2; D unresolved. The CDR3 consists of 15 residues. Germline V lookup: CDR1 SNHLY, CDR2 FYNNEI. V was cut by 3 bases and J by 1 base, with 9 bases left in between. CDR3 in DNA: TGTGCCAGCAGTGATTGGCTTCAGAACACCGGGGAGCTGTTTTTT. Amino acids: CASSDWLQNTGELFF. The full variable domain, completed using reference TRBV2 and TRBJ2-2, is EPEVTQTPSHQVTQMGQEVILRCVPISNHLYFYWYRQILGQKVEFLVSFYNNEISEKSEIFDDQFSVERPDGSNFTLKIRSTKLEDSAMYFCASSDWLQNTGELFFGEGSRLTVL.

V usage is TRBV5-4 and J usage is TRBJ1-4, with a possible D match to TRBD1 (6 bases). The length of the CDR3 is 16 residues. Germline CDR1 is SGHNT and CDR2 is YYREEE (reference sequence). Between the trimmed V and J ends, which lost 4 bases and 7 bases, there was a span of 20 bases. Here the CDR3 DNA reads TGTGCCAGCAGCCCTAATCCCGACAGGAAACCTGAAAAACTGTTTTTT. It encodes CASSPNPDRKPEKLFF.

V gene TRBV7-3 combines with J gene TRBJ2-1, with 9 positions matching TRBD2. Trimming cost V 4 bases and J 8 bases; bases outside gene matches: 15. Germline-derived CDR1 and CDR2 are SGHTA and FQGTGA. CDR3 size: 17 residues. The CDR3 DNA sequence: TGTGCCAGCAGCTCCGGTCGTGGCGGGGGGGTTCTGCATGAGCAGTTCTTC. This gives the protein CASSSGRGGGVLHEQFF.

V is TRBV24-1 and J is TRBJ2-3, with TRBD1 as a possible D gene (5 bases). The CDR3 contains 12 residues. V lost 3 bases and J 6 bases, leaving 6 bases between the germline ends. Germline V lookup: CDR1 KGHDR, CDR2 SFDVKD. The CDR3 protein is CATSDRGDTQYF. The CDR3 bases are TGTGCCACCAGTGATAGGGGCGATACGCAGTATTTT.

The V gene is TRBV6-5, the J gene TRBJ2-2; D ambiguous. Germline CDR1 is MNHEY and CDR2 is SVGAGI. The V end lost 7 bases, the J end lost 0 bases, and 12 bases lay between the germline ends. The CDR3 is 15 residues long. CDR3 protein: CASNSVLTNTGELFF. In nucleotides, the CDR3 is TGTGCCAGCAATTCCGTACTTACGAACACCGGGGAGCTGTTTTTT.

In its sample, this clone was seen a few times. The chain links TRBV27 to TRBJ2-7, with a tentative D call TRBD1 (6 bases). This CDR3 has 14 amino acids. The V gene lost 7 bases and the J gene lost 2 bases, with 15 bases spanning the gap. Looked up from germline, CDR1 is MNHEY and CDR2 is SMNVEV (reference sequence). In nucleotides, the CDR3 is TGTGCCAGCAAGTACGACAGGCTAGCCTACGAGCAGTACTTC. Residues: CASKYDRLAYEQYF.

The chain has TRBV9 and TRBJ2-2, with unresolved D. This CDR3 contains 16 residues. Germline CDR1 reads SGDLS; CDR2 reads YYNGEE. Trimming cost V 0 bases and J 3 bases, with 12 bases left between them. CDR3 sequence (DNA): TGTGCCAGCAGCGTAGTTAGCAGACCGCACACCGGGGAGCTGTTTTTT. The encoded protein is CASSVVSRPHTGELFF.

The chain joins TRBV4-1 to TRBJ2-1; D unresolved. V was shortened by 0 bases and J by 7 bases, with 10 bases between the two germline ends. This CDR3 is 14 amino acids long. The germline V gene has CDR1 MGHRA and CDR2 YSYEKL. Written as DNA, the CDR3 is TGCGCCAGCAGCCAAGATCTGCGGCGGAATGAGCAGTTCTTC. Its translation is CASSQDLRRNEQFF.

This rearrangement joins TRBV25-1 to TRBJ1-1; the D gene is possibly TRBD1 (5 bases). CDR3 length equals 15 residues. The V and J ends lost 6 bases and 1 base respectively, with 15 bases between them. Germline V gene lookup returns CDR1 MGHDK and CDR2 SYGVNS. The CDR3 sequence is CASRPPSGENTEAFF. The CDR3 nucleotides read TGTGCCAGCAGGCCCCCCTCGGGGGAGAACACTGAAGCTTTCTTT.

Only a few counts were recorded for this clone. J is TRBJ2-1 and V is TRBV29-1; 9 positions agree with TRBD2. V lost 7 bases, J lost 3 bases, and 1 base stayed unmatched. Per the germline V gene, CDR1 is SQVTM and CDR2 is ANQGSEA. This CDR3 has 12 amino acids. CDR3 loop: CSGLADYNEQFF. For the CDR3, the DNA is TGCAGCGGACTAGCGGACTACAATGAGCAGTTCTTC.

J is TRBJ2-1 and V is TRBV6-1; the D gene is possibly TRBD1 (5 bases). CDR3 length equals 16 residues. Looked up from germline, CDR1 is MNHNS and CDR2 is SASEGT. The germline V and J ends were trimmed by 1 base and 1 base, with 11 bases remaining between them. The CDR3 DNA reads TGTGCCAGCAGTGAAGAAACAGGCCCTTCCTACAATGAGCAGTTCTTC. Its protein product is CASSEETGPSYNEQFF.

The rearrangement uses TRBV19 and TRBJ1-1; D perhaps matches TRBD1 (6 bases). Trimming took off 5 bases at V and 4 bases at J, with 17 bases between the two ends. Germline values: CDR1 LNHDA, CDR2 SQIVND (reference sequence). The CDR3 is 15 residues long. Here the CDR3 reads CASSSAGGLGTEAFF. DNA for the CDR3: TGTGCCAGTAGTTCGGCGGGGGGGCTTGGCACTGAAGCTTTCTTT.

The chain uses TRBV27 and TRBJ2-7; 8 positions agree with TRBD1. The CDR3 has 14 amino acids. From germline, CDR1 is MNHEY and CDR2 SMNVEV (reference sequence). V dropped 4 bases and J dropped 7; count of bases not matched to a gene: 9. CDR3 coding DNA: TGTGCCAGCAGTTCATGGACAGGGATGTATGAGCAGTACTTC. Protein product: CASSSWTGMYEQYF.

The rearrangement links TRBV25-1 to TRBJ1-5; TRBD1 is a possible D gene (5 bases). V dropped 6 bases and J dropped 1 base, with 7 bases sitting between them. The CDR3 spans 13 residues. In germline, CDR1 is MGHDK, CDR2 SYGVNS. CDR3 protein: CASRQDSNQPQHF. Here the CDR3 DNA reads TGTGCCAGCAGACAGGACAGCAATCAGCCCCAGCATTTT.

CDR3 nucleotides: TGCGCCAGCAGACGCCCCGGGACAAGGGACAATGAGCAGTTCTTC. Translation: CASRRPGTRDNEQFF. V gene TRBV4-1 combines with J gene TRBJ2-1; D possibly corresponds to TRBD1 (6 bases). The CDR3 extends over 15 amino acids. The germline gives CDR1 MGHRA, CDR2 YSYEKL. V lost 6 bases to trimming and J lost 5 bases, with 17 bases between them.

The CDR3: CASTPSIGLFGYTF. CDR3 nucleotides: TGTGCCAGCACCCCGTCCATAGGACTCTTCGGCTACACCTTC. The chain combines TRBV2 with TRBJ1-2, with D uncertain. There are 14 residues in the CDR3. The germline gives CDR1 SNHLY, CDR2 FYNNEI. V shed 7 bases and J shed 8 bases, with 20 bases lying between them.

The rearrangement joins TRBV2 to TRBJ1-2; 7 bases align to TRBD1. J lost 4 bases, V lost 6 bases, and 8 bases had no gene match. This CDR3 has 14 residues. Germline V gene sequence: CDR1 SNHLY, CDR2 FYNNEI. In nucleotides, the CDR3 is TGTGCCAGCAGGACAGGGTCCTTTGGCTATGGCTACACCTTC. Protein: CASRTGSFGYGYTF.

The chain carries TRBV7-2 and TRBJ2-2; TRBD2 matches 9 bases. V trimming: 6 bases; J trimming: 13 bases; junction bases outside the gene matches: 9. Germline V lookup: CDR1 SGHTA, CDR2 FQGNSA. The CDR3 consists of 13 residues. The CDR3 nucleotides read TGTGCCAGCAGAGGGATGCGGGGGGGCGTGCTGTTTTTT. Its protein product is CASRGMRGGVLFF.